This is a list of T cell receptor beta chains from one sample in a study of response to subunit inactivated influenza vaccine. One entry per CDR3 protein results from TCRdb running MiXCR on the RT-PCR reads. The sample includes approximately 570,000 distinct CDR3 sequences, 6.5% to 8% seen only once; the top ten take 10% to 15%. This sample comprised PBMCs from blood, obtained less than 30 months after vaccination. The receptors come from a man aged 50 to 69 who received an inactivated influenza vaccine. CDR3s include the opening cysteine and the closing phenylalanine or tryptophan. Each record gives: clone size, J gene, D gene, V gene, CDR3 DNA, CDR3 protein. A D gene is named only where the DNA matches it firmly. Clone sizes are given selectively: once, few, many, or a class where the clone is expanded.

abundance: NA
j_gene: TRBJ2-3
d_gene: TRBD2
v_gene: TRBV11-2
CDR3nt: TGTGCCAGCAGCTTCTCTTTCGGGACTAGCGGGGGGGCCACAGATACGCAGTATTTT
CDR3aa: CASSFSFGTSGGATDTQYF

abundance: NA
j_gene: TRBJ1-4
d_gene: NA
v_gene: TRBV20-1
CDR3nt: TGCAGTGCTAGAGGGGGGGGAAAACTGTTTTTT
CDR3aa: CSARGGGKLFF

abundance: many
j_gene: TRBJ2-2
d_gene: NA
v_gene: TRBV12-3/TRBV12-4
CDR3nt: TGTGCCAGCACCTGGGGGCGTAGGAACACCGGGGAGCTGTTTTTT
CDR3aa: CASTWGRRNTGELFF

abundance: few
j_gene: TRBJ1-1
d_gene: NA
v_gene: TRBV6-1
CDR3nt: TGTGCCAGCAGTGATCTGAACACTGAAGCTTTCTTT
CDR3aa: CASSDLNTEAFF

abundance: NA
j_gene: TRBJ1-6
d_gene: NA
v_gene: TRBV25-1
CDR3nt: TGTGCCAGCAGCGGGGGGGGGCCCCTCCACTTT
CDR3aa: CASSGGGPLHF

abundance: many
j_gene: TRBJ2-2
d_gene: TRBD2
v_gene: TRBV28
CDR3nt: TGTGCCAGCAGTTTGTTTAGCGGGAGTTTTCTTGGGACCGGGGAGCTGTTTTTT
CDR3aa: CASSLFSGSFLGTGELFF

abundance: few
j_gene: TRBJ2-4
d_gene: NA
v_gene: TRBV6-5
CDR3nt: TGTGCCAGCAGTTACGGCCCAAAAAACATTCAGTACTTC
CDR3aa: CASSYGPKNIQYF

abundance: NA
j_gene: TRBJ2-5
d_gene: TRBD2
v_gene: TRBV3-1
CDR3nt: TGTGCCGCGAGGCGGGCTAGCGGCCAAGAGACCCAGTACTTC
CDR3aa: CAARRASGQETQYF

abundance: few
j_gene: TRBJ2-5
d_gene: NA
v_gene: TRBV5-1
CDR3nt: TGCGCCAGCAGCCACTCCGGCCCCGACCAAAAGACCCAGTACTTC
CDR3aa: CASSHSGPDQKTQYF

abundance: NA
j_gene: TRBJ1-5
d_gene: NA
v_gene: TRBV19
CDR3nt: TGTGCCAGTAGCCCTTACAGTTCCAATCAGCCCCAGCATTTT
CDR3aa: CASSPYSSNQPQHF

abundance: many
j_gene: TRBJ2-2
d_gene: TRBD1
v_gene: TRBV20-1
CDR3nt: TGCAGTGCTCGACAGGGAAACACCGGGGAGCTGTTTTTT
CDR3aa: CSARQGNTGELFF

abundance: many
j_gene: TRBJ2-7
d_gene: NA
v_gene: TRBV20-1
CDR3nt: TGCAGTGCTAGGCCTGAACTAGATTCGCGACACTTC
CDR3aa: CSARPELDSRHF

abundance: many
j_gene: TRBJ2-7
d_gene: TRBD2
v_gene: TRBV11-2
CDR3nt: TGTGCCAGCAGCTTAGATTGGACTAGCGGGGGACCCTACGAGCAGTACTTC
CDR3aa: CASSLDWTSGGPYEQYF

abundance: few
j_gene: TRBJ2-5
d_gene: TRBD2
v_gene: TRBV7-6
CDR3nt: TGTGCCAGCAGCTTAGGGAGCGGGGCTCAAGAGACCCAGTACTTC
CDR3aa: CASSLGSGAQETQYF

abundance: few
j_gene: TRBJ2-7
d_gene: NA
v_gene: TRBV5-5
CDR3nt: TGTGCCAGCAGCGGCGCGTGGCGGGCTCACGAGCAGTACTTC
CDR3aa: CASSGAWRAHEQYF

abundance: many
j_gene: TRBJ2-2
d_gene: NA
v_gene: TRBV5-1
CDR3nt: TGCGCCAGCAGCCTGGATAGGCCCCGAGGCGGGGAGCTGTTTTTT
CDR3aa: CASSLDRPRGGELFF

abundance: many
j_gene: TRBJ2-4
d_gene: NA
v_gene: TRBV11-2
CDR3nt: TGTGCCAGCAGCTTGGGCCCCTCCGAATCAAACATTCAGTACTTC
CDR3aa: CASSLGPSESNIQYF

abundance: NA
j_gene: TRBJ2-3
d_gene: NA
v_gene: TRBV29-1
CDR3nt: TGCAGCGTCAGTAGGGGGGGCCGGGCAGATACGCAGTATTTT
CDR3aa: CSVSRGGRADTQYF

abundance: few
j_gene: TRBJ2-5
d_gene: TRBD2
v_gene: TRBV12-3/TRBV12-4
CDR3nt: TGTGCCAGCAGTTTTGCGGGAGGGCCGGAGACCCAGTACTTC
CDR3aa: CASSFAGGPETQYF

abundance: NA
j_gene: TRBJ1-1
d_gene: TRBD1
v_gene: TRBV12-3/TRBV12-4
CDR3nt: TGTGCCAGCAGTTTATCTACAGGGGTAGGGGCCTCTGAAGCTTTCTTT
CDR3aa: CASSLSTGVGASEAFF

abundance: few
j_gene: TRBJ2-3
d_gene: TRBD1
v_gene: TRBV10-3
CDR3nt: TGTGCCATCAACGACAGGGGAAGGGATACGCAGTATTTT
CDR3aa: CAINDRGRDTQYF

abundance: many
j_gene: TRBJ1-4
d_gene: NA
v_gene: TRBV28
CDR3nt: TGTGCCAGCAACAGGATTAATGAAAAACTGTTTTTT
CDR3aa: CASNRINEKLFF

abundance: NA
j_gene: TRBJ1-4
d_gene: TRBD1
v_gene: TRBV5-6
CDR3nt: TGTGCCAGCAGCTACCGGACAGGGAGAAATGAAAAACTGTTTTTT
CDR3aa: CASSYRTGRNEKLFF

abundance: many
j_gene: TRBJ1-1
d_gene: TRBD1
v_gene: TRBV2
CDR3nt: TGTGCCAGCAGCGGGGACAGGGTCACTGAAGCTTTCTTT
CDR3aa: CASSGDRVTEAFF

abundance: NA
j_gene: TRBJ2-7
d_gene: TRBD2
v_gene: TRBV7-2
CDR3nt: TGTGCCAGCAGCCGTCAGCGGGGGGGCCCCCACGAGCAGTACTTC
CDR3aa: CASSRQRGGPHEQYF

abundance: many
j_gene: TRBJ1-1
d_gene: NA
v_gene: TRBV25-1
CDR3nt: TGTGCCAGCAGGGTGACAGGCAACACTGAAGCTTTCTTT
CDR3aa: CASRVTGNTEAFF

abundance: few
j_gene: TRBJ2-5
d_gene: NA
v_gene: TRBV7-8
CDR3nt: TGTGCCAGCAGTCGTCTAGGGCTACAAGAGACCCAGTACTTC
CDR3aa: CASSRLGLQETQYF

abundance: NA
j_gene: TRBJ2-1
d_gene: TRBD1
v_gene: TRBV11-1
CDR3nt: TGTGCCAGCAGCTCACGTGGGGGACAGGGGAACAGCAGAGGCTCCTACAATGAGCAGTTCTTC
CDR3aa: CASSSRGGQGNSRGSYNEQFF

abundance: many
j_gene: TRBJ2-1
d_gene: NA
v_gene: TRBV30
CDR3nt: TGTGCCTGGGCACTTAGCAGCGATGAGCAGTTCTTC
CDR3aa: CAWALSSDEQFF

abundance: NA
j_gene: TRBJ1-5
d_gene: NA
v_gene: TRBV5-1
CDR3nt: TGCGCCAGCAGCGAGGGGACCAACAATCAGCCCCAGCATTTT
CDR3aa: CASSEGTNNQPQHF

abundance: many
j_gene: TRBJ1-2
d_gene: NA
v_gene: TRBV4-3
CDR3nt: TGCGCCAGCAGCCAAGGTAACCAGCAACATGGCTACACCTTC
CDR3aa: CASSQGNQQHGYTF

abundance: NA
j_gene: TRBJ2-5
d_gene: TRBD2
v_gene: TRBV7-2
CDR3nt: TGTGCCAGCAGCTTAGGCCCCGGGCGGGGGGACCAAGAGACCCAGTACTTC
CDR3aa: CASSLGPGRGDQETQYF

abundance: few
j_gene: TRBJ2-3
d_gene: TRBD1
v_gene: TRBV6-1
CDR3nt: TGTGCCAGCAAACGCCGCCGGACAGGGGAGAGGGCAGATACGCAGTATTTT
CDR3aa: CASKRRRTGERADTQYF

abundance: NA
j_gene: TRBJ2-4
d_gene: NA
v_gene: TRBV7-8
CDR3nt: TGTGCCAGCAGCTTAGGCCCCGCGCTGGCCAAAAACATTCAGTACTTC
CDR3aa: CASSLGPALAKNIQYF

abundance: many
j_gene: TRBJ2-1
d_gene: NA
v_gene: TRBV5-1
CDR3nt: TGCGCCAGCAGCTTGGCCGGAAGTCACAATGAGCAGTTCTTC
CDR3aa: CASSLAGSHNEQFF

abundance: NA
j_gene: TRBJ1-1
d_gene: NA
v_gene: TRBV20-1
CDR3nt: TGCAGTGCTAGAAAGCCGATCGATGGGACGAACACTGAAGCTTTCTTT
CDR3aa: CSARKPIDGTNTEAFF

abundance: many
j_gene: TRBJ2-5
d_gene: NA
v_gene: TRBV4-3
CDR3nt: TGCGCCAGCAGCCATACGGGACAAGTCCAAGAGACCCAGTACTTC
CDR3aa: CASSHTGQVQETQYF

abundance: few
j_gene: TRBJ2-2
d_gene: NA
v_gene: TRBV4-1
CDR3nt: TGCGCCAGCAGCCGGGAGAACACCGGGGAGCTGTTTTTT
CDR3aa: CASSRENTGELFF